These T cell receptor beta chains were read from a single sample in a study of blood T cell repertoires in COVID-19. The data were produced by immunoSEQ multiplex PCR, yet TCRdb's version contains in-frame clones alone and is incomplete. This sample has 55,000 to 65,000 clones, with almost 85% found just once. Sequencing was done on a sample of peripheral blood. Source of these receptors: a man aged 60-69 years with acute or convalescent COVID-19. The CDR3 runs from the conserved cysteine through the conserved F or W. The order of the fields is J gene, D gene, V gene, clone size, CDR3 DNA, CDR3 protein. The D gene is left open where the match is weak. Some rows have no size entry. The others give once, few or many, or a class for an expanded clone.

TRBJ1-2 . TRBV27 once TGTGCCAGCGGGGGGGGCAACCTTAACTATGGCTACACCTTC CASGGGNLNYGYTF
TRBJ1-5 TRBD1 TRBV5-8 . TGTGCCAGCAGCGGTCCCGGGACAGGGAACAGTCAGCCCCAGCATTTT CASSGPGTGNSQPQHF
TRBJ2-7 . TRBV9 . TGTGCCAGCAGCCGAGACACAGGGTCCTACGAGCAGTACTTC CASSRDTGSYEQYF
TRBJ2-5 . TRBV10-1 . TGCGCCAGGACCGTGGAGGGTTTGAGGCAAGAGACCCAGTACTTC CARTVEGLRQETQYF
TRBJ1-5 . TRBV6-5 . TGTGCCAGCAGTCCGGACTTATATCAGCCCCAGCATTTT CASSPDLYQPQHF
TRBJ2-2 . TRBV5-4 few TGTGCCAGCAGCCCCCAACGGGGTTGGGAGACCGGGGAGCTGTTTTTT CASSPQRGWETGELFF
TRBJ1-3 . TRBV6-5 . TGTGCCAGCAGGAACTGGTATGGGGAGAGAAACACCATATATTTT CASRNWYGERNTIYF
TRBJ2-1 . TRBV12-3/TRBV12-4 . TGTGCCAGCAGTTTTGCGGACTCCAAGCAGTTCTTC CASSFADSKQFF
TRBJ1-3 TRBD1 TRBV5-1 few TGCGCCAGCAGCTTTCAACCGACAGGGCCCGGAAACACCATATATTTT CASSFQPTGPGNTIYF
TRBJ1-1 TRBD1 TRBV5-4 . TGTGCCAGCAGCTTGGGGCAAGGGGGCGACGGCACTGAAGCTTTCTTT CASSLGQGGDGTEAFF
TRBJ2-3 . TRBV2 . TGTGCCAGCAGTGAGCAGTTGAATCAGTATTTT CASSEQLNQYF